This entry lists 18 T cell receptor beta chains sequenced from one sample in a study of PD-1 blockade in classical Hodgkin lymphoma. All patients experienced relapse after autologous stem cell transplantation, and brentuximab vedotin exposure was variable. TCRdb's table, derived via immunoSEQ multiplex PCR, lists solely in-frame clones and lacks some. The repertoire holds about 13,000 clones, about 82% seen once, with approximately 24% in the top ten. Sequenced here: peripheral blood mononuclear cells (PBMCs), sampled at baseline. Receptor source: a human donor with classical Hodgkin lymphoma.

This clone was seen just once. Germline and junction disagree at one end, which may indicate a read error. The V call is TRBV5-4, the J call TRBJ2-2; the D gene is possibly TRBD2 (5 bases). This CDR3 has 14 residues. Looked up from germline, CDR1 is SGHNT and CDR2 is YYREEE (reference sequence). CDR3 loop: CASSSGKNAGELFF. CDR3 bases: TGTGCCAGCAGCTCGGGGAAGAACGCCGGGGAGCTGTTTTTT.

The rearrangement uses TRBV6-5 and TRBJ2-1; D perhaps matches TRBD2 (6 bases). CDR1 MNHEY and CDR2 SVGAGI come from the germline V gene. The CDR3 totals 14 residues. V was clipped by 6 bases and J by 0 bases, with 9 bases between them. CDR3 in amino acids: CASRADYSYNEQFF. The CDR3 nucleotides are TGTGCCAGCAGGGCGGACTACTCCTACAATGAGCAGTTCTTC.

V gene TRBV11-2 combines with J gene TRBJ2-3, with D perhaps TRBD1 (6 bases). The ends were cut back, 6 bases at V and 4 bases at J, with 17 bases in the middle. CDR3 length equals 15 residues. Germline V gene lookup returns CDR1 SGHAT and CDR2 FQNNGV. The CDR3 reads CASSFQGKRADTQYF. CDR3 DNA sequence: TGTGCCAGCAGTTTTCAGGGGAAGAGGGCAGATACGCAGTATTTT.

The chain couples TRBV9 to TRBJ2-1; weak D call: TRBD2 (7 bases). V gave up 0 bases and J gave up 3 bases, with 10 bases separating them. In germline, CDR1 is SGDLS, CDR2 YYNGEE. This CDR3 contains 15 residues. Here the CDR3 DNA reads TGTGCCAGCAGCGTAGCGGGGGGCCTCTACAATGAGCAGTTCTTC. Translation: CASSVAGGLYNEQFF.

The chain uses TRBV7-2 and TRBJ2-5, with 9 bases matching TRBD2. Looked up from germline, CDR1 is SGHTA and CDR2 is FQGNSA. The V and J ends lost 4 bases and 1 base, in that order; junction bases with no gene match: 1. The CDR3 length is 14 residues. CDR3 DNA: TGTGCCAGCAGCTCTAGCGGGGCCCAAGAGACCCAGTACTTC. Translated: CASSSSGAQETQYF.

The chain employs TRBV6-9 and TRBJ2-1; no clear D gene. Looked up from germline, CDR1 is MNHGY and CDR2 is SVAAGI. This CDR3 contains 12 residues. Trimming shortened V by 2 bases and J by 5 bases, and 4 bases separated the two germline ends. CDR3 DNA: TGTGCCAGCAGTTATCGCCACAATGAGCAGTTCTTC. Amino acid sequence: CASSYRHNEQFF.

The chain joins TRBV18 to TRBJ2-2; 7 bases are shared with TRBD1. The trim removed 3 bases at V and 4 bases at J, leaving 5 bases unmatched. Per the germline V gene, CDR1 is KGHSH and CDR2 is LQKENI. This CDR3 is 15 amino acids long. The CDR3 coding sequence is TGTGCCAGCTCACCTTGGGGACAGAGCACCGGGGAGCTGTTTTTT. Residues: CASSPWGQSTGELFF.

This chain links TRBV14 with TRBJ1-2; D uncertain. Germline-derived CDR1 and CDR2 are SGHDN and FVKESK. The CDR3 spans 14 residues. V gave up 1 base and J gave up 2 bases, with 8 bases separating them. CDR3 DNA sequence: TGTGCCAGCAGCCAAGGAAGCGTAAACTATGGCTACACCTTC. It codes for CASSQGSVNYGYTF.

CDR3 DNA sequence: TGCAGCGTTGAAGTAGCCGGGGCAGATACGCAGTATTTT. Translation gives CSVEVAGADTQYF. The chain has TRBV29-1 and TRBJ2-3, with a possible D match to TRBD2 (5 bases). Germline assignment: CDR1 SQVTM and CDR2 ANQGSEA. V dropped 1 base and J dropped 4 bases, with 9 bases sitting between them. The CDR3 runs to 13 residues.

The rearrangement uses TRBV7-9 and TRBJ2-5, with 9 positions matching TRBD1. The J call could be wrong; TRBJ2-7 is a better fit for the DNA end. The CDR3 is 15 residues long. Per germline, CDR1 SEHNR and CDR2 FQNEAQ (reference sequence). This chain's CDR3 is CASSLETGGHSEQYF. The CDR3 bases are TGTGCCAGCAGCTTAGAGACAGGGGGACATTCCGAGCAGTACTTC.

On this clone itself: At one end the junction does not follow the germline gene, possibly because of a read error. CDR3 region: CSVAHPGARNAGELFF. CDR3 coding DNA: TGCAGCGTTGCCCACCCAGGGGCGAGGAACGCCGGGGAGCTGTTTTTT. The chain recombines TRBV29-1 with TRBJ2-2, with D possibly being TRBD1 (6 bases). From germline, CDR1 is SQVTM and CDR2 ANQGSEA. The CDR3 length is 16 residues.

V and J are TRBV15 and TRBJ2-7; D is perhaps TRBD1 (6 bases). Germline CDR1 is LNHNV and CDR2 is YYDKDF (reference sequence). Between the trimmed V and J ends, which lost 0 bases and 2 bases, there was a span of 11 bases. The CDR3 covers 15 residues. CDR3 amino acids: CATSREGRGPYEQYF. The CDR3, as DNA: TGTGCCACCAGCAGAGAAGGCAGGGGCCCCTACGAGCAGTACTTC.

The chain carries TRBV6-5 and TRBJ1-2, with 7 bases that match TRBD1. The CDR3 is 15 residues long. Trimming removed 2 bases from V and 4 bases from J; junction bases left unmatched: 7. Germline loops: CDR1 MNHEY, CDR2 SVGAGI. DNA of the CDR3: TGTGCCAGCAGTTACAGAGGGGGCGCAGGCTATGGCTACACCTTC. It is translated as CASSYRGGAGYGYTF.

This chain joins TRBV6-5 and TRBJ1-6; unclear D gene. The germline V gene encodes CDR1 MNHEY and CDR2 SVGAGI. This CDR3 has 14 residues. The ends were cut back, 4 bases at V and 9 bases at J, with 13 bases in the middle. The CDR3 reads CASSLDPGFSPLHF. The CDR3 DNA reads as TGTGCCAGCAGTTTAGACCCGGGTTTTTCACCCCTCCACTTT.

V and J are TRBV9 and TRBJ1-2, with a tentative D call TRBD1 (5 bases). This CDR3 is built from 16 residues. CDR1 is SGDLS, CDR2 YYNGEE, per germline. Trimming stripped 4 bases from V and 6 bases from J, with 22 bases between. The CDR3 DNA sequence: TGTGCCAGCAGCCCGACAAGGCGGGGCTTAGATCATGGCTACACCTTC. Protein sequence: CASSPTRRGLDHGYTF.

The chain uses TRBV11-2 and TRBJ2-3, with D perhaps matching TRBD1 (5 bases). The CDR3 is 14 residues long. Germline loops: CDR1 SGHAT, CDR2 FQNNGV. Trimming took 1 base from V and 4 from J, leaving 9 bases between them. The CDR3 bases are TGTGCCAGCAGCTTAGGCAGGGCGGCAGATACGCAGTATTTT. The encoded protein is CASSLGRAADTQYF. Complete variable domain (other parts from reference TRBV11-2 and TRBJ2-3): EAGVAQSPRYKIIEKRQSVAFWCNPISGHATLYWYQQILGQGPKLLIQFQNNGVVDDSQLPKDRFSAERLKGVDSTLKIQPAKLEDSAVYLCASSLGRAADTQYFGPGTRLTVL.

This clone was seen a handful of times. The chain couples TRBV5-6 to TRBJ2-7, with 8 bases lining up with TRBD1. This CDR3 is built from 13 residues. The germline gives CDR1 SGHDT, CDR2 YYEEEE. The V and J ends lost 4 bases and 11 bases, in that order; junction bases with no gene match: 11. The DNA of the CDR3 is TGTGCCAGCAGCCCAGGAATTGAGACAGGGGAGTACTTC. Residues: CASSPGIETGEYF. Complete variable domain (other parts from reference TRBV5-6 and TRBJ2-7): DAGVTQSPTHLIKTRGQQVTLRCSPKSGHDTVSWYQQALGQGPQFIFQYYEEEERQRGNFPDRFSGHQFPNYSSELNVNALLLGDSALYLCASSPGIETGEYFGPGTRLTVT.

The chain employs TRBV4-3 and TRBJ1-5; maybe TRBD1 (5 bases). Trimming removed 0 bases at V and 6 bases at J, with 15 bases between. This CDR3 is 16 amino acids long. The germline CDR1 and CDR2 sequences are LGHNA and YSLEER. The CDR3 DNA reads TGCGCCAGCAGCCAAGACCTACAGGTCACTACTCAGCCCCAGCATTTT. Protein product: CASSQDLQVTTQPQHF.